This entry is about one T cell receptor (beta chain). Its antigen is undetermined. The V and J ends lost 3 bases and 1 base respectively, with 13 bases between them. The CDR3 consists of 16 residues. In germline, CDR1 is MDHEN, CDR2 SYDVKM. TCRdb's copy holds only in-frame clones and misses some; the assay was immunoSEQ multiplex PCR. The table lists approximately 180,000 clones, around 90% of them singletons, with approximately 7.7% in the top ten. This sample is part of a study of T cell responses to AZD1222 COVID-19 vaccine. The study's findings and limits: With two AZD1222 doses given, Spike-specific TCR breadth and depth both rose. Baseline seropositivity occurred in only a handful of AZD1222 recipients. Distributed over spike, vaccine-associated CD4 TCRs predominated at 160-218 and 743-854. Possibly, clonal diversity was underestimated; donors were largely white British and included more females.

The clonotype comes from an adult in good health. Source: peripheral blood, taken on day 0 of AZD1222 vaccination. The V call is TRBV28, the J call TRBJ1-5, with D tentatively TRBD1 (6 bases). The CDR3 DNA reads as TGTGCCAGCAGTTTGGCAGGGGAGGGCAGCAATCAGCCCCAGCATTTT. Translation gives CASSLAGEGSNQPQHF.